This passage covers 27 T cell receptor beta chains from one sample sequenced in a study of post-analysis software for immune sequencing data. Study-wide results and limits: With TRBV5-6, TRBV5-1 and TRBV20-1 included, several TRBV segments were more frequent in patients than in controls.

No cognate antigen is known for these TCRs. The TCR beta cDNA libraries carried unique molecular identifiers. TCRdb re-called the PCR reads with MiXCR, one entry per CDR3 protein. The repertoire includes around 710,000 distinct CDR3 sequences, 35% to 55% of them detected once, and approximately 5% sits in the top ten. Sample: blood. Receptors were obtained from a girl aged 10-17 years with multiple sclerosis.

Of note for this clonotype: Given a much more abundant clone one base away, this may be a read error. The rearrangement joins TRBV6-5 to TRBJ2-3, with no clear D. CDR1 and CDR2 from the germline V gene are MNHEY and SVGAGI. V lost 2 bases and J 2 bases, leaving 5 bases between the germline ends. The CDR3 length is 13 residues. The chain's CDR3 is CASSYGDTDTQYF. CDR3 coding DNA: TGTGCCAGCAGTTACGGGGACACAGATACGCAGTATTTT.

In its sample, this clonotype was seen a few times. The chain is built from TRBV6-5 and TRBJ2-7; 11 bases are shared with TRBD1. The CDR3 loop spans 15 amino acids. Trimming took 2 bases from V and 9 from J; bases not matched to a gene: 9. CDR1 is MNHEY and CDR2 is SVGAGI in the germline V gene. DNA for the CDR3: TGTGCCAGCAGTTACGATGGGACAGGGGGTTTAGGGCAGTACTTC. This translates into CASSYDGTGGLGQYF.

The gene calls are TRBV12-3 or TRBV12-4 and TRBJ2-4, with D perhaps TRBD1 (6 bases). This CDR3 has 12 residues. V gave up 5 bases and J gave up 9 bases, with 11 bases separating them. CDR3 sequence reads: CASSEQGTIQYF. The CDR3 DNA follows: TGTGCCAGCAGTGAACAGGGAACCATTCAGTACTTC.

The table lists this clonotype with a few counts. The chain carries TRBV9 and TRBJ2-1; 8 nucleotides match TRBD2. CDR1 SGDLS and CDR2 YYNGEE come from the germline V gene. This CDR3 spans 15 amino acids. Trimming took 0 bases from V and 6 from J; bases not matched to a gene: 5. The CDR3 spells CASSVGAGAANEQFF. CDR3 sequence (DNA): TGTGCCAGCAGCGTAGGAGCGGGAGCTGCCAATGAGCAGTTCTTC.

The sample holds a few counts of this clonotype. The chain links TRBV10-3 to TRBJ2-5; TRBD1 aligns across 8 bases. The J call may be in error: the DNA end matches TRBJ2-7 better. Germline V gene lookup returns CDR1 ENHRY and CDR2 SYGVKD. The CDR3 covers 15 residues. The chain's CDR3 is CAIRWTGHPFYEQYF. The DNA for the CDR3 is TGTGCCATCAGGTGGACAGGGCACCCCTTCTACGAGCAGTACTTC.

This clonotype was seen a single time. V is TRBV20-1 and J is TRBJ2-4; 7 bases map to TRBD2. V was clipped by 6 bases and J by 0 bases; unmatched bases: 11. The CDR3 loop spans 16 amino acids. CDR1 DFQATT and CDR2 SNEGSKA come from the germline V gene (reference sequence). CDR3 sequence: CSAPSGVDLAKNIQYF. In DNA form, the CDR3 reads TGCAGTGCCCCCAGCGGGGTAGATTTAGCCAAAAACATTCAGTACTTC.

This clonotype was observed at least ten times. The chain recombines TRBV4-3 with TRBJ2-3, with 13 bases aligning to TRBD2. The J segment lost 8 bases and the V segment lost 0 bases, leaving 5 bases of the junction unmatched. CDR3 length equals 16 residues. Looked up from germline, CDR1 is LGHNA and CDR2 is YSLEER. The CDR3 reads CASSQDRLAGGATQYF. The CDR3 nucleotides are TGCGCCAGCAGCCAAGATCGACTAGCGGGAGGAGCTACGCAGTATTTT.

This clonotype came up a few times. The V and J genes are TRBV5-1 and TRBJ2-1; D uncertain. The germline V gene has CDR1 SGHRS and CDR2 YFSETQ. Between the trimmed V and J ends, which lost 4 bases and 0 bases, there was a span of 14 bases. This CDR3 is 16 amino acids long. The CDR3 protein is CASSRKDPSSYNEQFF. CDR3 bases: TGCGCCAGCAGCCGAAAAGACCCGAGCTCCTACAATGAGCAGTTCTTC. The whole variable domain, filled in from reference TRBV5-1 and TRBJ2-1, reads KAGVTQTPRYLIKTRGQQVTLSCSPISGHRSVSWYQQTPGQGLQFLFEYFSETQRNKGNFPGRFSGRQFSNSRSEMNVSTLELGDSALYLCASSRKDPSSYNEQFFGPGTRLTVL.

This clonotype was seen a few times. The CDR3 coding sequence is TGTGCCAGCAGCCAAGATGACGACCCACCTACTCCCTACGAGCAGTACTTC. Translating it yields CASSQDDDPPTPYEQYF. The chain is built from TRBV14 and TRBJ2-7; D is ambiguous. Germline CDR1 and CDR2: SGHDN and FVKESK. CDR3 size: 17 residues. Trimming pared 0 bases from V and 2 bases from J, leaving 17 bases between.

The rearrangement uses TRBV6-2 or TRBV6-3 and TRBJ1-5; 11 nucleotides align to TRBD1. There are 15 residues in the CDR3. V trimming: 8 bases; J trimming: 5 bases; junction bases outside the gene matches: 8. Germline CDR1 reads MNHEY; CDR2 reads SVGEGT. The CDR3 DNA sequence: TGTGCCAGCCGGACAGGGGGCGAGGGTTATCAGCCCCAGCATTTT. It specifies CASRTGGEGYQPQHF.

This clonotype came up once. The chain carries TRBV12-3 or TRBV12-4 and TRBJ1-1, with D unresolved. V gave up 6 bases and J gave up 11 bases, with 22 bases separating them. The CDR3 length is 14 residues. The CDR3 loop is CASSPRLGPEVAFF. CDR3 nucleotides: TGTGCCAGCAGCCCCCGTTTAGGGCCTGAAGTGGCTTTCTTT.

A remark on this clonotype: One junction end does not reproduce the germline sequence, and a read error may be involved. V usage is TRBV7-9 and J usage is TRBJ1-2; 7 bases are a match to TRBD1. From germline, CDR1 is SEHNR and CDR2 FQNEAQ (reference sequence). This CDR3 spans 16 amino acids. CDR3 sequence (DNA): TGTGCCGGCAGCCCCCACCAGACAGGGAACCTCTATGGCTACACCTTC. This codes for CAGSPHQTGNLYGYTF.

J is TRBJ2-1 and V is TRBV29-1, with 7 bases that match TRBD2. This CDR3 spans 16 amino acids. V lost 0 bases to trimming and J lost 7 bases; unmatched junction nucleotides: 12. Germline loops: CDR1 SQVTM, CDR2 ANQGSEA. CDR3 nucleotides: TGCAGCGTTGAAGATCCGGCGGGGACTACCTGGAATGAGCAGTTCTTC. Its translation is CSVEDPAGTTWNEQFF.

The chain employs TRBV11-2 and TRBJ1-1, with 9 bases identical to TRBD1. The germline CDR1 and CDR2 sequences are SGHAT and FQNNGV. With V trimmed by 1 base and J by 0 bases, 6 bases remained unmatched. The CDR3 spans 17 residues. CDR3 coding DNA: TGTGCCAGCAGCTTAGGGACGGGGACAGGGTTGAACACTGAAGCTTTCTTT. Translation: CASSLGTGTGLNTEAFF.

The V call is TRBV2, the J call TRBJ2-4; the D is unclear. The end of the DNA aligns better with TRBJ2-7, so the J call may be wrong. Germline V gives CDR1 SNHLY, CDR2 FYNNEI. This CDR3 contains 12 residues. DNA for the CDR3: TGTGCCAGTGTGACGGGCGCCTACGAGCAGTACTTC. This translates into CASVTGAYEQYF.

The chain couples TRBV5-1 to TRBJ2-5; 10 bases align to TRBD2. The ends lost 0 bases at V and 11 bases at J; junction bases unmatched: 13. In germline, CDR1 is SGHRS, CDR2 YFSETQ. The CDR3 runs to 16 residues. The CDR3 is CASSLGWTSGYNEQYF. The CDR3 DNA follows: TGCGCCAGCAGCTTGGGTTGGACTAGCGGCTACAATGAGCAGTACTTC.

This clonotype showed up just a few times. V gene TRBV4-1 combines with J gene TRBJ1-2, with a weak D call TRBD1 (5 bases). Trimming left V 0 bases short and J 6 bases short, with 17 bases between. The CDR3 is 16 residues long. The germline V gene has CDR1 MGHRA and CDR2 YSYEKL. DNA for the CDR3: TGCGCCAGCAGCCAAGAGGTGGGACCAATCGGTCATGGCTACACCTTC. It codes for CASSQEVGPIGHGYTF.

This clonotype has only a few counts. The chain combines TRBV7-3 with TRBJ2-7; D not resolved. The last part of the DNA fits TRBJ2-5 better; the J call may be wrong. CDR1 is SGHTA, CDR2 FQGTGA, per germline. The CDR3 runs 12 residues. DNA for the CDR3: TGTGCCAGCTCACTACCGGGAGAGACCCAGTACTTC. The encoded protein is CASSLPGETQYF.

V usage is TRBV7-2 and J usage is TRBJ2-7; D gene uncertain. The CDR3 runs 12 residues. V was clipped by 6 bases and J by 4 bases, with 10 bases between them. The germline gives CDR1 SGHTA, CDR2 FQGNSA. The CDR3 DNA follows: TGTGCCAGCAGTAAGTTGGAATACGAGCAGTACTTC. It is translated as CASSKLEYEQYF.

This sequence joins TRBV5-1 and TRBJ2-1; 12 bases agree with TRBD1. V shed 4 bases and J 13 bases; nucleotides not matched to a gene: 9. This CDR3 has 14 residues. Germline loops: CDR1 SGHRS, CDR2 YFSETQ. The chain's CDR3 is CASSTPGQGAEQFF. The CDR3 DNA is TGCGCCAGCAGCACCCCGGGACAGGGGGCCGAACAGTTCTTC.

This clonotype was picked up many times. The chain is built from TRBV12-3 or TRBV12-4 and TRBJ2-1; 11 bases match TRBD2. This CDR3 has 15 residues. With V trimmed by 1 base and J by 6 bases, 2 bases remained unmatched. CDR3 residues: CASSLGLAGLNEQFF. CDR3 bases: TGTGCCAGCAGTTTAGGACTAGCGGGGCTCAATGAGCAGTTCTTC.

Only a few counts were recorded for this clonotype. This chain connects TRBV5-1 to TRBJ2-3; D possibly uses TRBD1 or TRBD2 (5 bases each). Germline lookup yields CDR1 SGHRS and CDR2 YFSETQ. The ends were cut back, 4 bases at V and 0 bases at J, with 12 bases in the middle. The CDR3 has 15 residues. CDR3 in amino acids: CASSPLGDSTDTQYF. In nucleotides, the CDR3 is TGCGCCAGCAGCCCGCTGGGGGACAGCACAGATACGCAGTATTTT.

The chain carries TRBV12-3 or TRBV12-4 and TRBJ1-3, with D possibly matching TRBD1 (5 bases). CDR3 length: 15 amino acids. Trimming took 5 bases from V and 0 from J, leaving 11 bases between them. In DNA, the CDR3 is TGTGCCAGCAGTATTTCAGGGAGCTCTGGAAACACCATATATTTT. It is translated as CASSISGSSGNTIYF.

The chain employs TRBV12-3 or TRBV12-4 and TRBJ1-2; tentatively, D is TRBD1 (5 bases). V was trimmed by 4 bases and J by 0 bases, leaving 12 bases between them. CDR3 length: 15 residues. CDR3 coding DNA: TGTGCCAGCAGTTCCCCGACAGAATCTAACTATGGCTACACCTTC. Translation gives CASSSPTESNYGYTF.

V and J are TRBV6-1 and TRBJ2-7, with TRBD2 matching over 9 bases. There are 15 residues in the CDR3. Per germline, CDR1 MNHNS and CDR2 SASEGT. The trim removed 8 bases at V and 0 bases at J, leaving 8 bases unmatched. This chain's CDR3 is CASGQLAGSSYEQYF. In DNA form, the CDR3 reads TGTGCCAGCGGGCAGCTAGCGGGATCCTCCTACGAGCAGTACTTC.

This clonotype was seen a few times. This chain uses TRBV29-1 with TRBJ2-1; 9 bases fit TRBD1. With 4 bases clipped from V and 6 bases from J, the junction kept 4 bases outside the gene matches. CDR1 SQVTM and CDR2 ANQGSEA come from the germline V gene. This CDR3 comprises 13 residues. The CDR3 sequence is CSVGDRVVNEQFF. For the CDR3, the DNA is TGCAGCGTTGGGGACAGGGTGGTCAATGAGCAGTTCTTC.

The CDR3 is CASSFLTRRDGYTF. In nucleotides, the CDR3 is TGTGCCAGCAGTTTCCTGACAAGGAGGGATGGCTACACCTTC. This chain joins TRBV28 and TRBJ1-2, with D unresolved. V lost 3 bases and J lost 6, with 14 bases in between. Germline-derived CDR1 and CDR2 are MDHEN and SYDVKM. The length of the CDR3 is 14 residues.